The source of this T cell receptor beta chain is a study of OX40 agonist ivuxolimab in advanced cancers. Study background: Having had anti-PD-1, anti-PD-L1 or anti-CTLA-4 therapy before was allowed, and roughly 40% had some.

This clone was recorded a few times. The assay was immunoSEQ multiplex PCR, and TCRdb's table has in-frame clones only and misses some. Found here are 10,000 or so clones, 80% of them singletons; the top ten hold around 15%. The CDR3 sequence is 13 residues long. The germline V gene encodes CDR1 ENHRY and CDR2 SYGVKD. V shed 7 bases and J shed 1 base, with 10 bases lying between them. The receptor's source is an adult with an advanced solid tumor such as melanoma, head and neck, liver or kidney cancer. The chain couples TRBV10-3 to TRBJ1-1; a possible D gene is TRBD1 (5 bases). Sequenced material: CD4+ or CD8+ T cells sorted from blood, taken in a trial of the OX40 agonist ivuxolimab. The CDR3 loop is CAIMGVENTEAFF. Here the CDR3 DNA reads TGTGCCATCATGGGGGTGGAGAACACTGAAGCTTTCTTT.